This section outlines one T cell receptor beta chain sequence together with its context. These data are taken from a study of T cells in Graves' hyperthyroidism and ophthalmopathy. Germline loops: CDR1 LNHDA, CDR2 SQIVND (reference sequence). The J segment lost 7 bases and the V segment lost 2 bases, leaving 3 bases of the junction unmatched. CDR3 size: 13 residues. RNA transcripts were the template for amplifying TCR beta CDR3 regions. Using the HTBI primer set, a first-round RT-PCR was run on the TCR CDR3. TCRdb re-called the multiplex PCR reads through MiXCR, storing one row per CDR3 protein. The sample lists 300,000 to 450,000 distinct CDR3 sequences; around 14% were seen once.

The rearrangement links TRBV19 to TRBJ1-1; the match to TRBD1 covers 8 bases. This TCR derives from an older woman with Graves' hyperthyroidism. Material: blood. The CDR3 DNA is TGTGCCAGTAGTATATCAGGGGGCGGTGAAGCTTTCTTT. It is translated as CASSISGGGEAFF.